The rows below give T cell receptor beta chains drawn from one sample of a study of OX40 agonist ivuxolimab in advanced cancers. Profiled with immunoSEQ multiplex PCR; TCRdb holds only in-frame clones, not every one. Among tens of thousands of clones listed, 93% were seen once. Specimen: CD4+ or CD8+ T cells sorted from blood, collected in a trial of the OX40 agonist ivuxolimab. All receptors come from an adult with an advanced solid tumor such as melanoma, head and neck, liver or kidney cancer. Both conserved end residues are part of each CDR3. Each record gives: D gene, V gene, CDR3 length, clone size, J gene, CDR3 DNA, CDR3 protein. D genes are given only for firm matches. Rows give clone size only sometimes, using once, few, many, or a class for an expanded clone.

>TRBD1|TRBV29-1|13|NA|TRBJ2-7
TGCAGCGTGAGGACAGGGAATTCCTACGAGCAGTACTTC
CSVRTGNSYEQYF
>NA|TRBV10-3|13|NA|TRBJ1-1
TGTGCCATCAGTGAACGGGGGAACACTGAAGCTTTCTTT
CAISERGNTEAFF
>NA|TRBV29-1|14|NA|TRBJ1-2
TGCAGCGTTCGGGGAGGGAAGGCTAACTATGGCTACACCTTC
CSVRGGKANYGYTF
>NA|TRBV10-3|13|once|TRBJ2-5
TGTGCCATCAGTGACAGAGCCCAAGAGACCCAGTACTTC
CAISDRAQETQYF
>NA|TRBV7-3|15|medium-sized|TRBJ1-3
TGTGCCAGCAGCTCGGACCCGAGCTCTGGAAACACCATATATTTT
CASSSDPSSGNTIYF
>TRBD1|TRBV4-3|15|NA|TRBJ2-7
TGCGCCAGCAGCCAATCTCGGACAGGGCACTACGAGCAGTACTTC
CASSQSRTGHYEQYF
>NA|TRBV28|14|NA|TRBJ2-5
TGTGCCAGCATCCGAGGGGATATTGGGGAGACCCAGTACTTC
CASIRGDIGETQYF
>TRBD1|TRBV9|17|NA|TRBJ2-2
TGTGCCAGCAGCGTACCCCGAAAAGACAGGGATACCGGGGAGCTGTTTTTT
CASSVPRKDRDTGELFF
>NA|TRBV27|14|NA|TRBJ1-1
TGTGCCAGCAGTTTGATGCGGGGGGACACTGAAGCTTTCTTT
CASSLMRGDTEAFF
>NA|TRBV7-6|12|NA|TRBJ1-3
TGTGCCAGCAGCTCCCGTCAAGACACCATATATTTT
CASSSRQDTIYF
>NA|TRBV19|14|NA|TRBJ2-3
TGTGCCAGTAGTCCCCCGTGGACCACAGATACGCAGTATTTT
CASSPPWTTDTQYF
>NA|TRBV4-1|15|NA|TRBJ1-6
TGCGCCAGCAGCCAAGATCAGATTCGAAATTCACCCCTCCACTTT
CASSQDQIRNSPLHF
>NA|TRBV5-8|16|NA|TRBJ2-3
TGTGCCAGCAGCTTGTTGTACAGTGGCGCACAGGATACGCAGTATTTT
CASSLLYSGAQDTQYF
>NA|TRBV29-1|13|NA|TRBJ2-7
TGCAGCGTTGAGTCTAGCGCATCCTACGAGCAGTACTTC
CSVESSASYEQYF
>TRBD1|TRBV7-6|18|NA|TRBJ2-1
TGTGCCAGCAGCTTACGGGCAGTCGATTACAGGGGGCCCAATGAGCAGTTCTTC
CASSLRAVDYRGPNEQFF
>NA|TRBV7-9|15|NA|TRBJ2-1
TGTGCCAGCAGCTCCCCACATGGACGAGCGGATGAGCAGTTCTTC
CASSSPHGRADEQFF
>NA|TRBV1|15|NA|TRBJ2-3
TGCACCAGCAGCCAAAGGACAGAGGGGTTGGATACGCAGTATTTT
CTSSQRTEGLDTQYF
>TRBD2|TRBV4-1|16|NA|TRBJ2-3
TGCGCCAGCAGCCAAGACGATAGCGGGATGTCAGATACGCAGTATTTT
CASSQDDSGMSDTQYF
>NA|TRBV28|14|NA|TRBJ2-3
TGTGCCAGCAGTTTAGGCCAACGGACAGATACGCAGTATTTT
CASSLGQRTDTQYF
>TRBD2|TRBV2|14|NA|TRBJ2-7
TGTGCCAGCAGTGTGGGACTAGCGAACTACGAGCAGTACTTC
CASSVGLANYEQYF
>TRBD1|TRBV2|13|NA|TRBJ2-7
TGTGCCAGCTCGGGACAGTCCTTCTACGAGCAGTACTTC
CASSGQSFYEQYF
>NA|TRBV11-2|11|NA|TRBJ2-7
TGTGCCAGCAGCTACGGGTATGAGCAGTACTTC
CASSYGYEQYF
>NA|TRBV9|14|NA|TRBJ2-7
TGTGCCAGCAGCCCCCGACAGGCTACCTACGAGCAGTACTTC
CASSPRQATYEQYF
>NA|TRBV19|13|NA|TRBJ2-1
TGTGCCAGTAGTATACGGGGGGCGCATGAGCAGTTCTTC
CASSIRGAHEQFF
>NA|TRBV2|15|NA|TRBJ2-2
TGTGCCAGTCTCTCTCGGGAATGGAACACCGGGGAGCTGTTTTTT
CASLSREWNTGELFF
>NA|TRBV5-6|14|NA|TRBJ2-5
TGTGCCAGCAGCTTGCTGGCAGGTCAAGAGACCCAGTACTTC
CASSLLAGQETQYF
>TRBD2|TRBV7-9|15|NA|TRBJ2-5
TGTGCCAGCAGCTTACAGCGGGAGGGGGGAGAGACCCAGTACTTC
CASSLQREGGETQYF
>TRBD2|TRBV6-5|16|NA|TRBJ2-1
TGTGCCAGCAGTTACGCCGGACTAGCGGGAGTGGACGGGCAGTTCTTC
CASSYAGLAGVDGQFF